The entry below gives a single TCR beta chain sequence along with its context. This clonotype was observed at least ten times. Its antigen is still unknown. Base qualities are missing; no much larger clone stands one base away. Set within a cohort of healthcare workers in London, UK, this nested case-control study involved weekly PCR testing of nasopharyngeal swabs along with blood sampling. Healthcare workers were recruited between 23 and 31 March 2020, during the week of the UK lockdown, and were followed weekly for up to about 15 weeks. V is pruned by 6 bases and J by 2 bases, leaving 4 bases of the junction without a gene match. Including the terminal cysteine and phenylalanine, the CDR3 comprises 14 residues. The sequence is cut down to CDR3 DNA, 42 bases in frame from base 1. CDR1 SGHAT and CDR2 FQDESV were looked up in the germline V gene (reference sequence). This entry comes from a study of early T cells in non-severe SARS-CoV-2 infection (dated by TCRdb to about 2021). For the study in its entirety: Bulk RNA from unsorted whole blood was used for TCR sequencing, so alpha and beta chains could not be paired.

The receptor library was made with 5' RACE. The sequencer was a NextSeq 500. To correct for sequencing error and PCR bias, the TCR library protocol tagged individual cDNA molecules with unique molecular identifiers. Both TCR alpha and beta chains were sequenced, and tight co-correlation was observed between alpha and beta sequence abundances in each sample. Processing in the source paper ran as follows. Decombinator V4 was used to perform V gene, J gene and CDR3 annotation of TCR sequences. TCRs were defined as expanded if a significant change between any two time points was detected under a Poisson model with p below 0.0001. TCR abundances were normalised to the total number of TCRs sequenced in each sample and reported as counts per million. MAIT TCRs were defined by TRAV1-2 paired with TRAJ12, TRAJ20 or TRAJ33, and iNKT TCRs by TRAV10 paired with TRAJ18. A search of VDJdb, accessed on 1 November 2021, was run for TCRs annotated to CMV, EBV and SARS-CoV-2, with TCRs annotated for multiple antigens excluded. In-frame beta chains were kept once TCRdb had trimmed the public reads at Q25 with fastp and called clones with MiXCR. Under each unique CDR3 protein, matching rows form one entry showing the most common genes and DNA. The V and J calls follow TCRdb's processing rather than the paper's. This sample has 55,000 to 70,000 distinct CDR3 sequences in its table, and over 4% of those were observed once. The ten top clones hold under 6.5% of the sample.

Study-wide conclusions, independent of this receptor: VDJdb matching was skewed toward anti-spike CD8 responses and likely underestimated virus-specific expansions, missing private and CD4 specificities.

Sequencing was done on a sample of whole blood. This receptor was identified in an adult who was a healthcare worker with PCR-confirmed SARS-CoV-2 infection or an uninfected control (not recorded which). The chain is encoded by TRBV11-1 joined to TRBJ1-3, and 7 junction bases match TRBD1. The CDR3 here reads CASSVGQPGNTIYF. The nucleotides are TGTGCCAGCAGTGTGGGACAGCCTGGAAACACCATATATTTT.